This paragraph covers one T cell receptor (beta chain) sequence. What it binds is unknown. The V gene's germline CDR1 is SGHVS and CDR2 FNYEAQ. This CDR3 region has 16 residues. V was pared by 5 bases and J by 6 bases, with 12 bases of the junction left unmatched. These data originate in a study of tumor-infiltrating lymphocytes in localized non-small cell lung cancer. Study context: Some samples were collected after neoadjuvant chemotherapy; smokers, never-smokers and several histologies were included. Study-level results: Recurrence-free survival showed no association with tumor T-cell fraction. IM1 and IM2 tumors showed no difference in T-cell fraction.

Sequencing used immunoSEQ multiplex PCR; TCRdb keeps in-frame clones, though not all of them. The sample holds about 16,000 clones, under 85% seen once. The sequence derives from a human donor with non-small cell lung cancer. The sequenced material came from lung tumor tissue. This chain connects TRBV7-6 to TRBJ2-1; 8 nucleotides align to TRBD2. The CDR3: CASSPSPGLVVNEQFF. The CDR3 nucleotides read TGTGCCAGCAGCCCCAGCCCGGGACTAGTAGTCAATGAGCAGTTCTTC.